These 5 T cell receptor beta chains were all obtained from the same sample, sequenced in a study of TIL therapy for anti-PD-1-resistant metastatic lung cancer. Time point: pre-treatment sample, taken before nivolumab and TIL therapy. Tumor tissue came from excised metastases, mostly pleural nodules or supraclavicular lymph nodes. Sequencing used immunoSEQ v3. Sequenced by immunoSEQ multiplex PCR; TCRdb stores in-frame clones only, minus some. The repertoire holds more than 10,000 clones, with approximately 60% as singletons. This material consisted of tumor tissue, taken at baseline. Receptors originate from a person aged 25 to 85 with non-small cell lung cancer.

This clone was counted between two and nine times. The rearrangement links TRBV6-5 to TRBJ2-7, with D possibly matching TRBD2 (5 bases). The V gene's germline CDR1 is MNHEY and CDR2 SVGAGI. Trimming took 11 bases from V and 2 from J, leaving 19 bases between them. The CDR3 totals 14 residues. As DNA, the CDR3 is TGTGCCGCGAAACGGGATCGATACACCTACGAGCAGTACTTC. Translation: CAAKRDRYTYEQYF.

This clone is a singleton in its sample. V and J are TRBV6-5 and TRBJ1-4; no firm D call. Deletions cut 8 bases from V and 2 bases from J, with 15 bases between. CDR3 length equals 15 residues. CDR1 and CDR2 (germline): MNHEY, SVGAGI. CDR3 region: CASGSRRATNEKLFF. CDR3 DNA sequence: TGTGCCAGCGGGTCCAGGAGGGCGACTAATGAAAAACTGTTTTTT.

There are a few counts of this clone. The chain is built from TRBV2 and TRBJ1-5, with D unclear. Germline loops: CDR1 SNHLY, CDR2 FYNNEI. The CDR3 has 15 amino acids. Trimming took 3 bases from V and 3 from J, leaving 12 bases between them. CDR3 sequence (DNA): TGTGCCAGCAGTGAGGCCCTTCCCCTCAATCAGCCCCAGCATTTT. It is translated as CASSEALPLNQPQHF.

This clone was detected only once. Here the CDR3 reads CAWSIKRGRYEQYF. DNA for the CDR3: TGTGCCTGGAGTATCAAGCGGGGTCGCTACGAGCAGTACTTC. The chain joins TRBV30 to TRBJ2-7, with TRBD2 matching over 7 bases. The CDR3 is 14 amino acids. Trimming removed 2 bases from V and 3 bases from J; junction bases left unmatched: 7. The germline V gene has CDR1 GTSNPN and CDR2 SVGIG (reference sequence). The whole variable domain, filled in from reference TRBV30 and TRBJ2-7, reads SQTIHQWPATLVQPVGSPLSLECTVEGTSNPNLYWYRQAAGRGLQLLFYSVGIGQISSEVPQNLSASRPQDRQFILSSKKLLLSDSGFYLCAWSIKRGRYEQYFGPGTRLTVT.

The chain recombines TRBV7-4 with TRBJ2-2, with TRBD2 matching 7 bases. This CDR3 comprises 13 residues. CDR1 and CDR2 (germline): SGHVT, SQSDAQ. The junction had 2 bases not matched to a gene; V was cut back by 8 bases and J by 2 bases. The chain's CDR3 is CASGTTNTGELFF. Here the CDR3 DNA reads TGTGCCAGCGGGACTACTAACACCGGGGAGCTGTTTTTT. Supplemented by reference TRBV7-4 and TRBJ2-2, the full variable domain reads GAGVSQSPRYKVAKRGRDVALRCDSISGHVTLYWYRQTLGQGSEVLTYSQSDAQRDKSGRPSGRFSAERPERSVSTLKIQRTEQGDSAVYLCASGTTNTGELFFGEGSRLTVL.